This TCR beta chain was captured by sequencing in a study of blood T cell repertoires in COVID-19 (dated by TCRdb to about 2020). Concerning the study at large: Samples from collaborators originated in the United States, Italy and Spain and spanned both the acute and convalescent phases of COVID-19. The prospective study material was composed of cDNA or gDNA derived from T cells, B-cell-depleted T cells, or PBMCs. Subjects who had been exposed to COVID-19, were actively infected with it, or had recovered from it provided the deeply sampled blood TCRbeta repertoires that made up the dataset. The repertoires were made available in a free public database intended to serve as a resource for research on the immune response to SARS-CoV-2. The samples were drawn from the first 160 participants of the ongoing ImmuneRACE study and from 950 to 1,500 subjects provided by 6 global collaborators. Sample metadata almost always included a de-identified subject ID, COVID-19 status, age in years and sex. Where available, HLA class I and class II types were obtained from metadata supplied by the sample provider rather than from assay-based typing. Summary of the overall study and its limitations: Clinical and demographic metadata were provided uncurated, with the amount varying by source and participant.

At one collaborating source in Seattle, patients were enrolled during active infection and were followed longitudinally through the course of disease. Collaborating institutions collected whole blood in K2EDTA tubes following their own protocols. Collaborator samples were shipped for TCRbeta analysis as frozen whole blood, isolated PBMCs, or DNA extracted from either sample type. From cysteine to phenylalanine, the CDR3 is 17 amino acids long. Just the 51-base CDR3 DNA is kept, in frame starting at base 1. CDR1 SGHNT and CDR2 YYREEE were looked up in the germline V gene (reference sequence). From V the trimming removes 1 base and from J it removes 5 bases, while the gene matches leave 11 bases of the junction unaccounted for. TCRbeta CDR3 regions were amplified from genomic DNA by means of the immunoSEQ Assay, a bias-controlled multiplex PCR. From the authors' description of their analysis: The number of nucleated cells in each sample was estimated by amplification of reference gene primers within the assay. Sequence reads were collapsed and filtered to measure the absolute abundance of every unique TCRbeta CDR3 rearrangement. For each sample, productive Simpson clonality was calculated as the square root of Simpson's diversity index across productive rearrangements. TCRdb holds this immuneACCESS table with in-frame rearrangements only. Some clones are missing; in checked studies, unresolved V genes explain under half, and the rest has no known cause. That table furnishes V, J and clone size, whereas the DNA furnished D and trimming. The sample table contains 200,000 to 250,000 clones; only one count was recorded for 70% to 90% of them. The ten largest clones capture more than 2% of the sample.

A word on this clone: It has no known antigen specificity. Base qualities are missing; no much larger clone stands one base away.

This receptor chain uses TRBV5-4 and TRBJ2-7, with 11 bases matching TRBD2. This sequence originates from a woman aged 70 to 79 with COVID-19, enrolled during active disease. Sequencing used peripheral blood. The DNA sequence is given as TGTGCCAGCAGCTTGATGGTGATAGCGGGAGGGCTGCACGAGCAGTACTTC. Its translation reads: CASSLMVIAGGLHEQYF.